This T cell receptor beta chain appears in the sequencing data of a study of OX40 agonist ivuxolimab in advanced cancers. As concerns this clone: Antigen: not known.

Data came from immunoSEQ multiplex PCR; TCRdb stores just in-frame clones and leaves some out. The repertoire includes some 86,000 clones, around 91% of them detected once, and 0.25% to 0.35% sits in the top ten. Study-wide results and limits: At 0.1 to 3.0 mg/kg and by week 6, clonal expansion occurred in CD4+ and CD8+ blood T cells.

Germline V gives CDR1 ENHRY, CDR2 SYGVKD. The germline V and J ends were trimmed by 0 bases and 8 bases, with 5 bases remaining between them. This CDR3 is 12 amino acids long. Blood got drawn at baseline, again on cycle 4 day 1, and then on cycle 7 day 1. The input for sequencing was CD4+ or CD8+ T cells sorted from blood, taken in a trial of the OX40 agonist ivuxolimab. The sequence was collected from an adult with an advanced solid tumor such as melanoma, head and neck, liver or kidney cancer. V and J are TRBV10-3 and TRBJ1-5; D is unresolved. The CDR3 spells CAISESVEPQHF. Written as DNA, the CDR3 is TGTGCCATCAGTGAGTCTGTTGAGCCCCAGCATTTT.